This T cell receptor (beta chain) was sequenced during a study of early T cells in non-severe SARS-CoV-2 infection. Looking at the study overall: Sequencing input comprised bulk RNA from unsorted whole blood; chain pairing was not available. Notes on the study in general: Comparison of clonotypes with VDJdb favored anti-spike CD8 responses while missing private and CD4 specificities.

CDR3 length: 13 amino acids. Looked up from germline, CDR1 is LNHDA and CDR2 is SQIVND (reference sequence). V shed 7 bases and J shed 5 bases, with 12 bases lying between them. The TCR library protocol was used to attach unique molecular identifiers. These identifiers were attached to individual cDNA molecules. TCRdb called the 5' RACE reads again in MiXCR, with one record for every CDR3 protein. The table lists 25,000 to 30,000 distinct CDR3 sequences, roughly 5.4% of them singletons, with 2.6% in the top ten. This clonotype appeared many times. Its specificity is unknown. The chain couples TRBV19 to TRBJ1-5; TRBD1 might be the D (5 bases). The sequence derives from an adult who was a healthcare worker with PCR-confirmed SARS-CoV-2 infection or an uninfected control (not recorded which). Specimen: whole blood. Here the CDR3 reads CASKPRADQPQHF. CDR3 nucleotide sequence: TGTGCCAGTAAGCCCAGGGCGGATCAGCCCCAGCATTTT.